The text below deals with one TCR beta chain. Its specific antigen is unknown. The junction shows a germline mismatch at one end, possibly a read error. The CDR3, cysteine through phenylalanine, is 13 amino acids long. The read is trimmed to its CDR3 DNA, 39 bases read in frame from base 1. As encoded in the germline V gene (reference sequence), CDR1 is LNHDA while CDR2 is SQIVND. Donors formed part of the validation cohort, which comprised about 130 subjects and was distinct from the first cohort of 666 subjects. This sample stems from a study of cytomegalovirus exposure and HLA in healthy donors (TCRdb year 2017). With respect to the entire study: The 700 or so repertoires of the first cohort and the roughly 120 validation repertoires were produced on the same platform, according to a later analysis. The study aimed to test whether signatures of past pathogen exposure could be identified by cataloging public T cell receptors. A separate validation cohort of more than 100 different subjects was used in addition to the approximately 640-subject first cohort. High-throughput TCR immunosequencing, statistical association of individual TCRs with disease status, and machine learning were combined to predict cytomegalovirus infection status.

Summary of the overall study and its limitations: In both the original and validation cohorts, the classifier was reported to diagnose cytomegalovirus status with high specificity and sensitivity. Of the cluster scores, roughly 93% were above 0 in a later analysis, which found that TCRs clustered in the first cohort also tended to co-occur in the 90 to 150 validation repertoires. While some public TCRs were present in many individuals, most TCR sequences turned up only very rarely across donors. A few of the identified cytomegalovirus-associated TCR beta chains were confirmed in vitro to be specific for cytomegalovirus antigens. The study listed 150 to 200 TCR beta chains as associated with cytomegalovirus. The validation cohort had no HLA typing available for a later analysis, so co-occurrence within that cohort was assessed over all 120 or so repertoires. The authors suggested that the approach could potentially be generalized to other disease states and immunological phenotypes.

Libraries were constructed by the immunoSEQ multiplex PCR assay. Under the source paper's analysis protocol: A statistical classification framework was built to diagnose cytomegalovirus status from the catalog of TCR beta chain sequences. TCRdb stores this immuneACCESS table with in-frame sequences only. Part of the clones is absent; in the studies checked, under half of the shortfall reflects unresolved V genes, and no reason is known for the rest. The V and J calls and clone size are taken from that table; D and trimming were inferred from the DNA. The sample profile shows roughly 140,000 clones; about 89% of them were found once. The ten top clones hold 2.5% to 4% of the sample.

The sequence was obtained from a woman between 18 and 30 years old in good health and CMV-seropositive. The V gene is TRBV19 and the J gene is TRBJ1-1; TRBD1 agrees with 7 junctional bases. The sequenced sample was PBMCs. The DNA sequence reads TGTGCCAGTAGTGTAGAACAGGGGACTGAAGCTTTCTTT. This is translated as CASSVEQGTEAFF.